This T cell receptor beta chain was identified during a study of response to subunit inactivated influenza vaccine. Study-level results: Only a handful of new T cells, the authors suggested, are recruited with each seasonal influenza vaccination.

In its sample, this clonotype was seen a few times. Its specificity is not known. This CDR3 is 14 amino acids long. Germline assignment: CDR1 MNHEY and CDR2 SMNVEV (reference sequence). Trimming took off 7 bases at V and 2 bases at J, with 12 bases between the two ends. TCRdb ran MiXCR on the RT-PCR reads and lists one entry per CDR3 protein. This table holds about 520,000 distinct CDR3 sequences, 7.2% found once. The input for sequencing was PBMCs from blood, taken less than 30 months after vaccination. The clonotype originates from a man aged 50 to 69 who received an inactivated influenza vaccine. This chain uses TRBV27 with TRBJ2-1; tentatively, D is TRBD1 or TRBD2 (5 bases each). CDR3 in DNA: TGTGCCAGCAAGTCCGAGGGGACCTACAATGAGCAGTTCTTC. The encoded protein is CASKSEGTYNEQFF.